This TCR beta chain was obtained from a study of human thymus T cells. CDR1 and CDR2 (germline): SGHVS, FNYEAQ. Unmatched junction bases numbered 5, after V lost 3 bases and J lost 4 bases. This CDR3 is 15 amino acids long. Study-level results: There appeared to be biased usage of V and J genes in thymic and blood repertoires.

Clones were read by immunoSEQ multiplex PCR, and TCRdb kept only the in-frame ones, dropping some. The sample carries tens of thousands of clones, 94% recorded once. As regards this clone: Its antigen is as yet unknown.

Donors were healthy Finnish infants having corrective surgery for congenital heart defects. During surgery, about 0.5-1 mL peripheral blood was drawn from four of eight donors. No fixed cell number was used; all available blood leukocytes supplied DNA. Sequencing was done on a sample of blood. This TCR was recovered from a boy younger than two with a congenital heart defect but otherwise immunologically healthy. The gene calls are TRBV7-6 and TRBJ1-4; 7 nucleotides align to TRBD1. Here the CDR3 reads CASSLRGGGNEKLFF. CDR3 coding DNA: TGTGCCAGCAGCTTGCGAGGGGGCGGTAATGAAAAACTGTTTTTT.